The 19 T cell receptor beta chains in this list originate from one sample, sequenced in a study of graft-versus-host responses after intestinal transplantation. Antigen specificity for these receptors is unknown. Generated by immunoSEQ multiplex PCR, the TCRdb table keeps only in-frame clones and is missing some. The table shows more than 80,000 clones, with 75% to 90% occurring only once. The specimen comprised unstimulated CD8+ T cells sorted from spleen or lymph node cells, sampled before intestinal transplant. All receptors derive from a human donor who received an intestinal transplant.

There are a few counts of this clone. The chain employs TRBV27 and TRBJ1-5; 7 bases map to TRBD1. From germline, CDR1 is MNHEY and CDR2 SMNVEV (reference sequence). J was trimmed by 6 bases and V by 5 bases; bases with no gene match: 7. There are 14 residues in the CDR3. The CDR3: CASSPWDSFQPQHF. CDR3 sequence (DNA): TGTGCCAGCAGTCCCTGGGACAGTTTTCAGCCCCAGCATTTT.

In its sample, this clone was seen once. CDR3 sequence (DNA): TGTGCCAGCAGTTTCTGGAGCGGGAGCACAGATACGCAGTATTTT. Amino acids: CASSFWSGSTDTQYF. The genes are TRBV28 and TRBJ2-3; D perhaps matches TRBD2 (6 bases). Germline CDR1 is MDHEN and CDR2 is SYDVKM. V was shortened by 3 bases and J by 0 bases, with 10 bases between the two germline ends. The CDR3 consists of 15 residues.

This clone was counted a single time. The genes are TRBV2 and TRBJ2-7; 9 nucleotides match TRBD2. The CDR3 totals 16 residues. Germline CDR1 reads SNHLY; CDR2 reads FYNNEI. V lost 6 bases and J lost 2; bases outside the gene matches: 11. CDR3 residues: CASRGGGDLIPYEQYF. The CDR3 DNA follows: TGTGCCAGCAGAGGCGGGGGGGATCTTATACCCTACGAGCAGTACTTC. Combining the CDR3 with reference TRBV2 and TRBJ2-7 gives the whole variable domain EPEVTQTPSHQVTQMGQEVILRCVPISNHLYFYWYRQILGQKVEFLVSFYNNEISEKSEIFDDQFSVERPDGSNFTLKIRSTKLEDSAMYFCASRGGGDLIPYEQYFGPGTRLTVT.

The chain has TRBV15 and TRBJ2-7; D not resolved. There are 15 residues in the CDR3. The ends were cut back, 7 bases at V and 3 bases at J, with 19 bases in the middle. Germline assignment: CDR1 LNHNV and CDR2 YYDKDF (reference sequence). The CDR3 loop is CATTEGRSTFYEQYF. CDR3 coding DNA: TGTGCCACCACGGAAGGCAGGTCAACATTCTACGAGCAGTACTTC. Variable domain in full (rest from reference TRBV15 and TRBJ2-7): DAMVIQNPRYQVTQFGKPVTLSCSQTLNHNVMYWYQQKSSQAPKLLFHYYDKDFNNEADTPDNFQSRRPNTSFCFLDIRSPGLGDTAMYLCATTEGRSTFYEQYFGPGTRLTVT.

This clone has just a few counts. This chain connects TRBV19 to TRBJ2-7; 9 bases agree with TRBD2. Per the germline V gene, CDR1 is LNHDA and CDR2 is SQIVND (reference sequence). This CDR3 region has 15 residues. The trim removed 3 bases at V and 0 bases at J, leaving 3 bases unmatched. As DNA, the CDR3 is TGTGCCAGTAGTATGGCGGGAGGGAGCTCCTACGAGCAGTACTTC. Its translation is CASSMAGGSSYEQYF.

The chain is built from TRBV6-6 and TRBJ2-6; 9 positions agree with TRBD1. From germline, CDR1 is MNHNY and CDR2 SVGAGI (reference sequence). The junction had 9 bases not matched to a gene; V was cut back by 8 bases and J by 4 bases. CDR3 length: 16 amino acids. CDR3 bases: TGTGCCAGCCGATCGGGACAGGGTTTCGGGGCCAACGTCCTGACTTTC. This encodes CASRSGQGFGANVLTF.

The chain couples TRBV10-3 to TRBJ2-7; D is tentatively TRBD1 or TRBD2 (5 bases each). V gave up 8 bases and J gave up 5 bases, with 13 bases separating them. Germline values: CDR1 ENHRY, CDR2 SYGVKD. The CDR3 loop spans 12 amino acids. The CDR3 DNA is TGTGCCATCCGGGACCCGCCAGACGAGCAGTACTTC. Protein sequence: CAIRDPPDEQYF.

This clone was counted between two and nine times. Distinct nucleotide sequences in the sample also encode this CDR3. The chain has TRBV2 and TRBJ2-5; TRBD2 agrees at 9 bases. The junction had 6 bases not matched to a gene; V was cut back by 3 bases and J by 4 bases. Germline CDR1 SNHLY, CDR2 FYNNEI. CDR3 length equals 15 residues. CDR3: CASSDGGGAGETQYF. The DNA of the CDR3 is TGTGCCAGCAGTGATGGCGGGGGGGCAGGAGAGACCCAGTACTTC.

V is TRBV2 and J is TRBJ2-7; D call uncertain. This CDR3 comprises 12 residues. The germline V gene encodes CDR1 SNHLY and CDR2 FYNNEI. Deletions cut 7 bases from V and 0 bases from J, with 7 bases between. The CDR3 DNA is TGTGCCAGCACCACCCCCTCCTACGAGCAGTACTTC. It encodes CASTTPSYEQYF.

The chain couples TRBV18 to TRBJ2-2; no clear D gene. Between the trimmed V and J ends, which lost 3 bases and 3 bases, there was a span of 5 bases. Germline-derived CDR1 and CDR2 are KGHSH and LQKENI. The CDR3 totals 13 residues. CDR3 bases: TGTGCCAGCTCACCTAGCTACACCGGGGAGCTGTTTTTT. Translating it yields CASSPSYTGELFF.

The chain combines TRBV7-8 with TRBJ2-2, with 10 bases fitting TRBD2. J was trimmed by 0 bases and V by 3 bases; bases with no gene match: 1. The CDR3 is 16 amino acids. Germline CDR1 reads SGHVS; CDR2 reads FQNEAQ. The CDR3 reads CASSLTSGSNTGELFF. The CDR3 nucleotides read TGTGCCAGCAGCTTGACTAGCGGGTCGAACACCGGGGAGCTGTTTTTT.

J is TRBJ2-1 and V is TRBV15; no clear D. The CDR3 spans 15 residues. V lost 5 bases, J lost 0 bases, and 11 bases lay in between. Germline values: CDR1 LNHNV, CDR2 YYDKDF (reference sequence). The CDR3 loop reads CATSGTPSSYNEQFF. The CDR3 DNA reads TGTGCCACCAGCGGAACACCGAGCTCCTACAATGAGCAGTTCTTC.

This clone was detected once. The V and J genes are TRBV30 and TRBJ1-5; unclear D gene. Looked up from germline, CDR1 is GTSNPN and CDR2 is SVGIG (reference sequence). CDR3 length: 16 residues. The V end was cut by 1 base, the J end by 6 bases, with 19 bases between. The CDR3 region is CAWSGYPTPGCQPQHF. The CDR3, as DNA: TGTGCCTGGAGTGGATATCCTACCCCGGGCTGTCAGCCCCAGCATTTT.

J is TRBJ2-7 and V is TRBV5-5, with 8 bases aligning to TRBD2. The trim removed 3 bases at V and 5 bases at J, leaving 22 bases unmatched. Germline lookup yields CDR1 SGHKS and CDR2 YYEKEE (reference sequence). The CDR3 is 19 amino acids. The CDR3 nucleotides read TGTGCCAGCAGCTCAGAACTAGCGGACCGGGACCCACTCGGGGACGAGCAGTACTTC. It yields the protein CASSSELADRDPLGDEQYF.

The chain employs TRBV28 and TRBJ2-3; D possibly uses TRBD1 or TRBD2 (5 bases each). Per germline, CDR1 MDHEN and CDR2 SYDVKM. V gave up 10 bases and J gave up 0 bases, with 14 bases separating them. The CDR3 is 14 amino acids. CDR3 bases: TGTGCCAACTCCGGGACGAGTAGCACAGATACGCAGTATTTT. Its protein is CANSGTSSTDTQYF.

The chain joins TRBV4-1 to TRBJ1-4; D is ambiguous. Germline lookup yields CDR1 MGHRA and CDR2 YSYEKL. The CDR3 runs 14 residues. Between the trimmed V and J ends, which lost 1 base and 4 bases, there was a span of 7 bases. CDR3 sequence: CASSQAWGNEKLFF. The CDR3, as DNA: TGCGCCAGCAGCCAAGCATGGGGTAATGAAAAACTGTTTTTT.

The chain links TRBV6-6 to TRBJ2-7; 7 nucleotides align to TRBD2. The CDR3 consists of 14 residues. Germline V gene sequence: CDR1 MNHNY, CDR2 SVGAGI (reference sequence). Losses at the gene ends were 2 bases for V and 2 bases for J; bases not matched to a gene: 3. In DNA form, the CDR3 reads TGTGCCAGCAGTTACGGCCGGGGGGCCTACGAGCAGTACTTC. Translating gives CASSYGRGAYEQYF.

This sequence joins TRBV5-6 and TRBJ1-2; D is possibly TRBD1 (6 bases). The CDR3 is 14 residues long. Germline lookup yields CDR1 SGHDT and CDR2 YYEEEE. V lost 6 bases and J lost 6, with 18 bases in between. The CDR3 loop is CASKSTGAGDGYTF. CDR3 nucleotides: TGTGCCAGCAAAAGTACGGGGGCAGGGGATGGCTACACCTTC.

The CDR3 sequence: CASSQGLGLEEQYF. CDR3 sequence (DNA): TGCGCCAGCAGCCAAGGACTAGGGTTAGAGGAGCAGTACTTC. This chain uses TRBV4-1 with TRBJ2-7; D possibly corresponds to TRBD2 (6 bases). V was shortened by 1 base and J by 7 bases, with 14 bases between the two germline ends. Germline CDR1 is MGHRA and CDR2 is YSYEKL. The CDR3 contains 14 residues.